These 18 T cell receptor beta chains were all obtained from the same sample, sequenced in a study of blood T cell repertoires in COVID-19. Measured with immunoSEQ multiplex PCR; TCRdb has only the in-frame clones, and not every one. The sample holds tens of thousands of clones, approximately 80% seen once. The sequenced material came from peripheral blood. All receptors come from a human donor in a cohort sampled during active COVID-19.

CDR3 residues: CASSPTTGDPYEQYF. CDR3 sequence (DNA): TGTGCCAGCTCACCCACGACAGGGGATCCCTACGAGCAGTACTTC. The genes are TRBV18 and TRBJ2-7; TRBD1 matches 8 bases. The germline gives CDR1 KGHSH, CDR2 LQKENI. This CDR3 comprises 15 residues. V lost 3 bases and J lost 2; bases outside the gene matches: 6.

V usage is TRBV30 and J usage is TRBJ2-7, with 8 bases that match TRBD2. The CDR3 extends over 14 amino acids. Germline CDR1 GTSNPN, CDR2 SVGIG (reference sequence). J was trimmed by 0 bases and V by 5 bases; bases with no gene match: 6. The CDR3 loop reads CAWSGGGISYEQYF. DNA of the CDR3: TGTGCCTGGTCCGGGGGGGGGATCTCCTACGAGCAGTACTTC.

V is TRBV2 and J is TRBJ1-1, with D perhaps matching TRBD1 (6 bases). Germline CDR1 SNHLY, CDR2 FYNNEI. The CDR3 has 15 residues. The ends were cut back, 5 bases at V and 6 bases at J, with 19 bases in the middle. CDR3 nucleotides: TGTGCCAGCAGTAATCTCGGGGGGCGCGGCGCTGAAGCTTTCTTT. This sequence encodes CASSNLGGRGAEAFF.

The chain joins TRBV4-1 to TRBJ2-3; possibly TRBD2 for D (6 bases). Germline CDR1 and CDR2: MGHRA and YSYEKL. The CDR3 is 16 residues long. Trimming cost V 4 bases and J 3 bases, with 17 bases left between them. This chain's CDR3 is CASSLFPGAGTDTQYF. The CDR3 region has the DNA TGCGCCAGCAGCCTCTTCCCCGGGGCGGGGACAGATACGCAGTATTTT.

The genes are TRBV7-2 and TRBJ2-7; 13 bases fit TRBD2. This CDR3 comprises 16 residues. Trimming took 2 bases from V and 6 from J; bases not matched to a gene: 7. Germline V gene data show CDR1 as SGHTA and CDR2 as FQGNSA. CDR3 protein: CASSLQTGLAGREQYF. The CDR3 DNA reads as TGTGCCAGCAGCTTACAGACGGGACTAGCGGGGCGCGAGCAGTACTTC.

The chain recombines TRBV5-1 with TRBJ2-5; tentatively, D is TRBD2 (5 bases). The germline V gene has CDR1 SGHRS and CDR2 YFSETQ. This CDR3 region has 14 residues. V was cut by 4 bases and J by 2 bases, with 12 bases left in between. CDR3 region: CASSADGGQETQYF. The CDR3 bases are TGCGCCAGCAGCGCCGATGGCGGGCAAGAGACCCAGTACTTC.

The chain couples TRBV6-6 to TRBJ1-1; 7 nucleotides match TRBD1. J was trimmed by 0 bases and V by 7 bases; bases with no gene match: 11. Germline V lookup: CDR1 MNHNY, CDR2 SVGAGI (reference sequence). This CDR3 region has 16 residues. CDR3 protein: CASTRDSPLMNTEAFF. In DNA, the CDR3 is TGTGCCAGCACCCGGGACAGCCCACTCATGAACACTGAAGCTTTCTTT.

This clone showed up just a few times. This CDR3 is CASSLASGTYNEQFF. The CDR3 DNA reads TGCGCCAGCAGCTTGGCTAGCGGGACTTACAATGAGCAGTTCTTC. The rearrangement uses TRBV5-1 and TRBJ2-1; TRBD2 agrees at 9 bases. The CDR3 has 15 residues. The germline V gene encodes CDR1 SGHRS and CDR2 YFSETQ. V trimming: 0 bases; J trimming: 4 bases; junction bases outside the gene matches: 2.

About this clone: Other DNA variants within this sample encode the same CDR3. The chain couples TRBV3-1 (or the pseudogene TRBV3-2) to TRBJ2-7; no clear D gene. This CDR3 spans 14 amino acids. With 1 base removed from V and 1 base from J, the gap between germline ends came to 8 bases. Germline V gives CDR1 LGHDT, CDR2 YNNKEL (reference sequence). CDR3 amino acids: CASSQGSGSYEQYF. CDR3 coding DNA: TGTGCCAGCAGCCAAGGGAGTGGGTCCTACGAGCAGTACTTC.

The J gene is TRBJ1-3, the V gene TRBV29-1, with D possibly TRBD1 on 6 matching bases. The CDR3 runs 12 residues. V dropped 6 bases and J dropped 7 bases, with 13 bases sitting between them. In germline, CDR1 is SQVTM, CDR2 ANQGSEA. The CDR3 sequence is CSVSSQGNTIYF. The CDR3 coding sequence is TGCAGCGTCTCGAGCCAGGGGAACACCATATATTTT.

V usage is TRBV4-2 and J usage is TRBJ2-7; D is perhaps TRBD2 (5 bases). The germline gives CDR1 LGHNA, CDR2 YNFKEQ. Trimming took 1 base from V and 3 from J, leaving 16 bases between them. The CDR3 sequence is 16 residues long. CDR3 sequence: CASSQGISGGLYEQYF. The CDR3 DNA sequence: TGTGCCAGCAGCCAAGGCATCAGCGGAGGCCTCTACGAGCAGTACTTC.

This clone was picked up one time. V gene TRBV7-6 combines with J gene TRBJ2-2; perhaps TRBD1 as D (5 bases). CDR1 SGHVS and CDR2 FNYEAQ come from the germline V gene. The CDR3 covers 15 residues. V was shortened by 7 bases and J by 7 bases, with 19 bases between the two germline ends. As DNA, the CDR3 is TGTGCCAGCAAACAGGTCGCGACCACGGGCGGGGAGCTGTTTTTT. It is translated as CASKQVATTGGELFF.

The chain combines TRBV18 with TRBJ2-7; D unresolved. Trimming shortened V by 3 bases and J by 5 bases, and 11 bases separated the two germline ends. CDR1 and CDR2 from the germline V gene are KGHSH and LQKENI. The CDR3 is 13 amino acids. CDR3 amino acids: CASSPPVSDEQYF. DNA for the CDR3: TGTGCCAGCTCACCGCCGGTTTCGGACGAGCAGTACTTC.

This chain connects TRBV6-5 to TRBJ1-5; TRBD1 matches at 7 bases. The germline CDR1 and CDR2 sequences are MNHEY and SVGAGI. J was trimmed by 4 bases and V by 6 bases; bases with no gene match: 3. The CDR3 loop spans 13 amino acids. The CDR3 sequence: CASSDRENQPQHF. CDR3 in DNA: TGTGCCAGCAGCGACAGGGAGAATCAGCCCCAGCATTTT.

This sequence joins TRBV11-2 and TRBJ2-7, with 7 positions matching TRBD2. CDR1 is SGHAT and CDR2 is FQNNGV in the germline V gene. The length of the CDR3 is 14 residues. The V and J ends lost 1 base and 0 bases, in that order; junction bases with no gene match: 0. In nucleotides, the CDR3 is TGTGCCAGCAGCTTAGGGACTAGCTCCTACGAGCAGTACTTC. Its protein product is CASSLGTSSYEQYF.

Written as DNA, the CDR3 is TGTGCCTGGAGTGGGACAGGGACGGAGACCCAGTACTTC. It specifies CAWSGTGTETQYF. The rearrangement uses TRBV30 and TRBJ2-5, with TRBD1 matching over 8 bases. The junction had 3 bases not matched to a gene; V was cut back by 1 base and J by 5 bases. The CDR3 is made up of 13 amino acids. CDR1 is GTSNPN, CDR2 SVGIG, per germline (reference sequence).

This clone was counted a single time. This sequence joins TRBV6-6 and TRBJ1-4, with 9 nucleotides matching TRBD1. This CDR3 spans 16 amino acids. In germline, CDR1 is MNHNY, CDR2 SVGAGI (reference sequence). V was pared by 0 bases and J by 8 bases, with 7 bases of the junction left unmatched. CDR3: CASSYSRDRVREKLFF. The CDR3 DNA follows: TGTGCCAGCAGTTACTCTAGGGACAGGGTTAGGGAAAAACTGTTTTTT.

The chain combines TRBV7-9 with TRBJ2-2, with 7 bases identical to TRBD1. From germline, CDR1 is SEHNR and CDR2 FQNEAQ (reference sequence). Losses at the gene ends were 5 bases for V and 1 base for J; bases not matched to a gene: 10. The CDR3 extends over 17 amino acids. The CDR3 loop is CASSRTPTGLNTGELFF. The CDR3 coding sequence is TGTGCCAGCAGCCGCACCCCGACAGGGCTGAACACCGGGGAGCTGTTTTTT.